The sequence of this TCR beta chain was determined in a study of T cells after yellow fever vaccination (dated by TCRdb to between 2018 and 2021). In terms of the full investigation: Libraries from fractions with low cell numbers were prepared with the SMART-Seq v4 Ultra Low Input RNA kit. To follow T-cell clones before and after both primary and booster YFV17D yellow fever vaccination, bulk TCR alpha and beta repertoires underwent longitudinal sequencing. The cohort comprised two healthy male donors, one aged 18 to 30 and one aged 30 to 40 years. Blood was collected at multiple timepoints before and after primary and secondary immunization, and bulk PBMC replicates and cell subsets were isolated. General study outcomes and caveats: Only two donors were included in the study, so the extent to which the findings can be generalized is limited. The secondary T-cell response was found to be weaker but faster than the primary response, with a peak reached on day 5 rather than on day 15. After the booster, most of the clones that had expanded following primary vaccination were detected again (around 95% of CD4 and 80% to 90% of CD8), which suggests that memory was broadly maintained. Because abundant contaminating clonotypes from the bulk population could be contained in FACS-sorted repertoires, computational filtering was required. A small fraction of clonotypes showed up in both the CD4 and CD8 compartments, probably as a result of convergent recombination.

This clonotype was found many times. This clone's antigen is unknown. No base quality information exists; no much larger clone differs at one position. In light of the paper, this sample's treatment or condition label describes: live attenuated yellow fever vaccine strain. At each blood-draw timepoint, two biological replicates of bulk PBMCs were collected. PBMCs were isolated from peripheral blood using a standard Ficoll-Paque protocol. TriZol was used to extract RNA from bulk PBMCs, CD4 and CD8 fractions, and dextramer-positive and dextramer-negative fractions. The CDR3 spans 11 residues, from the cysteine through the phenylalanine. Left in the record is the CDR3 DNA by itself, 33 bases read in frame from the first base. V drops 7 bases and J drops 8 bases, leaving 11 bases in between. Looking up the germline V gene yields CDR1 SGHTA and CDR2 FQGNSA. The sequencer was an Illumina NovaSeq 6000. TCR cDNA was synthesized by 5'RACE template switching, through which a universal primer site and unique molecular identifiers were introduced. cDNA synthesis was primed from both the TCR alpha and TCR beta constant segments. Library amplification used two PCR steps, and the second PCR step added sample barcodes and sequencing adapters. Libraries were sequenced on Illumina HiSeq 2500 (2x100 bp) or NovaSeq (2x150 bp). In the authors' own workflow: Reads were demultiplexed and collapsed into UMI consensus sequences with MIGEC, and V(D)J alignment was performed with MiXCR. Vaccine-responding clonotypes were identified with edgeR using replicate PBMC samples, with FDR below 0.01 and a log2 fold change above 5 up to day 15 being required. Bulk clonotypes were assigned CD4 or CD8 identity according to which sequenced CD4 or CD8 repertoire held them at higher abundance. In-frame beta chains were kept once TCRdb had trimmed the public reads at Q25 with fastp and called clones with MiXCR. Identical CDR3 protein sequences are pooled into one entry, listed with their most common genes and DNA. The V and J calls were determined by TCRdb, not by the authors. The sample table contains roughly 310,000 distinct CDR3 sequences; only one count was recorded for around 3.9% of them. The ten biggest clones cover less than 25% of the sample.

The sequence was obtained from a man between 18 and 35 years old who received the YFV17D yellow fever vaccine. The specimen comprised PBMCs, sampled on the day of the yellow fever booster vaccination. The sequence links TRBV7-2 to TRBJ1-1; no D gene call is confident. The DNA sequence reads TGTGCCAGCACCCCCGGCAGAGAAGCTTTCTTT. Translated, this is CASTPGREAFF.